These 20 T cell receptor beta chains share one sample of origin, sequenced in a study of PD-1 blockade in classical Hodgkin lymphoma. With no exception, relapse followed autologous stem cell transplantation in all patients, and brentuximab vedotin exposure varied. Some clones are missing from TCRdb's copy, which holds only in-frame ones; the method was immunoSEQ multiplex PCR. The sample includes fewer than 50,000 clones, around 87% of them seen just once. The sample consisted of peripheral blood mononuclear cells (PBMCs), taken before the second cycle of nivolumab. The source of these receptors is a human donor with classical Hodgkin lymphoma.

This chain uses TRBV5-1 with TRBJ2-3; 12 bases are shared with TRBD2. V trimming: 2 bases; J trimming: 6 bases; junction bases outside the gene matches: 4. This CDR3 region has 15 residues. Looked up from germline, CDR1 is SGHRS and CDR2 is YFSETQ. CDR3 nucleotide sequence: TGCGCCAGCAGCTTTCTAGCGGGGGGGCCTGATACGCAGTATTTT. This sequence encodes CASSFLAGGPDTQYF. Drawing the rest from reference TRBV5-1 and TRBJ2-3, the complete variable domain is KAGVTQTPRYLIKTRGQQVTLSCSPISGHRSVSWYQQTPGQGLQFLFEYFSETQRNKGNFPGRFSGRQFSNSRSEMNVSTLELGDSALYLCASSFLAGGPDTQYFGPGTRLTVL.

This chain uses TRBV5-1 with TRBJ1-6; 7 positions agree with TRBD1. There are 14 residues in the CDR3. The germline V gene encodes CDR1 SGHRS and CDR2 YFSETQ. With V trimmed by 4 bases and J by 6 bases, 4 bases remained unmatched. The CDR3 DNA is TGCGCCAGCAGCAAGGGACAGCGTAATTCACCCCTCCACTTT. Its protein is CASSKGQRNSPLHF.

This clone showed up just once. The chain has TRBV27 and TRBJ1-1; D is ambiguous. V shed 2 bases and J shed 1 base, with 5 bases lying between them. There are 13 residues in the CDR3. Germline CDR1 and CDR2: MNHEY and SMNVEV (reference sequence). CDR3 residues: CASSLGRNTEAFF. CDR3 in DNA: TGTGCCAGCAGTTTAGGCAGGAACACTGAAGCTTTCTTT.

The rearrangement links TRBV19 to TRBJ1-5; D not certain. This CDR3 has 13 amino acids. The germline V gene has CDR1 LNHDA and CDR2 SQIVND (reference sequence). With 5 bases removed from V and 3 bases from J, the gap between germline ends came to 8 bases. The CDR3 nucleotides read TGTGCCAGTAGTCGGTACGACAATCAGCCCCAGCATTTT. Translating it yields CASSRYDNQPQHF.

This clone occurred once. The chain is built from TRBV6-5 and TRBJ2-7; D remains ambiguous. V was pared by 2 bases and J by 0 bases, with 8 bases between. The length of the CDR3 is 14 residues. Germline loops: CDR1 MNHEY, CDR2 SVGAGI. As DNA, the CDR3 is TGTGCCAGCAGTTACGGGTCATTCTCCTACGAGCAGTACTTC. Its translation is CASSYGSFSYEQYF.

J is TRBJ2-7 and V is TRBV5-1; 7 nucleotides match TRBD1. The germline V gene encodes CDR1 SGHRS and CDR2 YFSETQ. With V trimmed by 2 bases and J by 7 bases, 9 bases remained unmatched. The CDR3 totals 14 residues. CDR3 coding DNA: TGCGCCAGCAGCTTAGGACAGGCCCGGGTTGAGCAGTACTTC. Protein product: CASSLGQARVEQYF.

The V and J genes are TRBV5-4 and TRBJ1-1; D remains ambiguous. Trimming took off 4 bases at V and 1 base at J, with 8 bases between the two ends. Germline CDR1 SGHNT, CDR2 YYREEE (reference sequence). CDR3 length: 13 amino acids. The CDR3, as DNA: TGTGCCAGCAGCGGACGGGGGAACACTGAAGCTTTCTTT. Translation gives CASSGRGNTEAFF.

V gene TRBV14 combines with J gene TRBJ1-4; TRBD1 agrees at 8 bases. Unmatched junction bases numbered 8, after V lost 0 bases and J lost 8 bases. This CDR3 has 16 residues. Per germline, CDR1 SGHDN and CDR2 FVKESK. CDR3 amino acids: CASSQELQGVGEKLFF. The CDR3 nucleotides are TGTGCCAGCAGCCAAGAACTACAGGGGGTTGGGGAAAAACTGTTTTTT.

J is TRBJ2-5 and V is TRBV6-5; 14 bases are a match to TRBD2. Trimming cost V 6 bases and J 3 bases; bases outside gene matches: 0. The CDR3 covers 14 residues. Germline assignment: CDR1 MNHEY and CDR2 SVGAGI. The CDR3 is CASRTSGGEETQYF. DNA of the CDR3: TGTGCCAGCAGGACTAGCGGGGGGGAAGAGACCCAGTACTTC.

This clone was counted once. The chain recombines TRBV28 with TRBJ2-3, with 7 positions matching TRBD1. The CDR3 is 13 residues long. Germline assignment: CDR1 MDHEN and CDR2 SYDVKM. The ends lost 8 bases at V and 1 base at J; junction bases unmatched: 3. DNA for the CDR3: TGTGCCAGCGTAGACAGGGGCACAGATACGCAGTATTTT. This sequence encodes CASVDRGTDTQYF.

This rearrangement joins TRBV5-3 to TRBJ2-7; D is unresolved. TRBV5-3 is filed as an ORF, its function uncertain. The CDR3 has 13 amino acids. Trimming removed 0 bases at V and 3 bases at J, with 7 bases between. The CDR3 DNA reads TGTGCCAGAAGCTTGGTAGCAGACTACGAGCAGTACTTC. Translation: CARSLVADYEQYF.

This chain links TRBV10-3 with TRBJ2-7; 7 nucleotides match TRBD1. The germline gives CDR1 ENHRY, CDR2 SYGVKD. This CDR3 spans 14 amino acids. The junction had 7 bases not matched to a gene; V was cut back by 5 bases and J by 3 bases. The CDR3 nucleotides are TGTGCCATCAGTCCCGGGACAGATTTCTACGAGCAGTACTTC. Translated, it gives CAISPGTDFYEQYF.

On this clone: The same CDR3 also results from other DNA sequences found in this sample. The V and J genes are TRBV6-1 and TRBJ2-1, with 11 bases aligning to TRBD2. There are 14 residues in the CDR3. Unmatched junction bases numbered 6, after V lost 7 bases and J lost 7 bases. Germline-derived CDR1 and CDR2 are MNHNS and SASEGT. The chain's CDR3 is CASMIAGGRNEQFF. The CDR3 nucleotides read TGTGCCAGCATGATAGCGGGGGGGAGGAATGAGCAGTTCTTC.

The chain has TRBV2 and TRBJ2-5; D unresolved. This CDR3 region has 13 residues. V dropped 5 bases and J dropped 5 bases, with 12 bases sitting between them. The V gene's germline CDR1 is SNHLY and CDR2 FYNNEI. CDR3 loop: CASSSRLPETQYF. The CDR3 region has the DNA TGTGCCAGCAGTTCCCGTCTGCCGGAGACCCAGTACTTC.

The rearrangement joins TRBV7-2 to TRBJ2-3, with D maybe TRBD2 (5 bases). The V and J ends lost 3 bases and 2 bases respectively, with 9 bases between them. Germline V CDR1 and CDR2: SGHTA, FQGNSA. The CDR3 is made up of 14 amino acids. The DNA for the CDR3 is TGTGCCAGCAGCTTTGGGCTAGCCACAGATACGCAGTATTTT. It specifies CASSFGLATDTQYF.

The chain has TRBV6-4 and TRBJ2-3; D remains unclear. In germline, CDR1 is MRHNA, CDR2 SNTAGT. Trimming cost V 5 bases and J 8 bases, with 14 bases left between them. CDR3 length equals 13 residues. This CDR3 is CASSSSDQSTQYF. CDR3 bases: TGTGCCAGCAGTTCCTCGGATCAGTCTACGCAGTATTTT.

This clone was picked up one time. The rearrangement joins TRBV14 to TRBJ2-1; D unclear. This CDR3 region has 16 residues. CDR1 and CDR2 from the germline V gene are SGHDN and FVKESK. With 0 bases removed from V and 2 bases from J, the gap between germline ends came to 11 bases. CDR3 in amino acids: CASSQDFGPTYNEQFF. The CDR3 bases are TGTGCCAGCAGCCAAGATTTCGGTCCCACCTACAATGAGCAGTTCTTC.

V usage is TRBV2 and J usage is TRBJ2-1, with 9 bases matching TRBD2. The trim removed 8 bases at V and 12 bases at J, leaving 5 bases unmatched. Germline loops: CDR1 SNHLY, CDR2 FYNNEI. The CDR3 totals 11 residues. CDR3 coding DNA: TGTGCCAGCGCGGGGGGGGATTGGCAGTTCTTC. Translated: CASAGGDWQFF.

This chain joins TRBV2 and TRBJ2-5, with D maybe TRBD2 (6 bases). Germline-derived CDR1 and CDR2 are SNHLY and FYNNEI. V gave up 5 bases and J gave up 7 bases, with 17 bases separating them. This CDR3 has 14 amino acids. CDR3 in DNA: TGTGCCAGCAGTCCCGGGACTTCTTTTGGGACCCAGTACTTC. Residues: CASSPGTSFGTQYF.

This sequence joins TRBV9 and TRBJ2-7; D is possibly TRBD2 (7 bases). Per the germline V gene, CDR1 is SGDLS and CDR2 is YYNGEE. V was pared by 0 bases and J by 7 bases, with 14 bases between. The CDR3 length is 14 residues. CDR3 DNA sequence: TGTGCCAGCAGCGTAGACGGGGGGCCTGGTGAGCAGTACTTC. Translated: CASSVDGGPGEQYF.